This is a list of T cell receptor beta chains from one sample in a study of blood T cell repertoires in COVID-19. Data came from immunoSEQ multiplex PCR; TCRdb stores just in-frame clones and leaves some out. The sample lists 180,000 or so clones; about 86% were seen once. Sequencing used peripheral blood. The receptors were sampled from a man aged 18 to 30 with acute or convalescent COVID-19. The CDR3 runs from the conserved cysteine through the conserved F or W. A D gene is named only where the DNA matches it firmly. Rows may omit the clone size; those that give it use once, few, many or a size class.

D	V	J	size	CDR3	DNA
TRBD1	TRBV11-2	TRBJ2-7	NA	CASSARDRGSYEQYF	TGTGCCAGCAGCGCACGGGACAGGGGGAGCTACGAGCAGTACTTC
TRBD1	TRBV5-1	TRBJ1-2	NA	CASSAGQGALGYTF	TGCGCCAGCAGCGCGGGACAGGGGGCGCTTGGCTACACCTTC
NA	TRBV19	TRBJ2-5	once	CASSAWQGTQETQYF	TGTGCCAGTAGTGCGTGGCAGGGGACACAAGAGACCCAGTACTTC
TRBD1	TRBV25-1	TRBJ1-6	NA	CASTRQGWGSPLHF	TGTGCCAGCACCCGACAGGGGTGGGGGTCACCCCTCCACTTT
TRBD2	TRBV10-1	TRBJ2-5	NA	CASSAGTSGGREETQYF	TGCGCCAGCTCCGCCGGGACTAGCGGGGGGAGGGAAGAGACCCAGTACTTC
NA	TRBV19	TRBJ1-1	NA	CASSISGDTEAFF	TGTGCCAGTAGTATATCGGGAGACACTGAAGCTTTCTTT
NA	TRBV12-3/TRBV12-4	TRBJ1-2	NA	CASSRQHYGYTF	TGTGCCAGCAGTAGACAGCACTATGGCTACACCTTC
NA	TRBV7-3	TRBJ2-1	NA	CASSFGGSYNEQFF	TGTGCCAGCAGCTTCGGGGGCTCCTACAATGAGCAGTTCTTC
NA	TRBV7-8	TRBJ1-6	NA	CASSLVGSNSPLHF	TGTGCCAGCAGCTTAGTTGGCAGTAATTCACCCCTCCACTTT
NA	TRBV18	TRBJ1-2	NA	CASSPPVDLDYGYTF	TGTGCCAGCTCACCACCAGTAGATCTTGACTATGGCTACACCTTC
TRBD1	TRBV7-3	TRBJ2-1	NA	CASSSQGDEQFF	TGTGCCAGCAGCTCGCAGGGGGATGAGCAGTTCTTC
NA	TRBV7-8	TRBJ2-2	NA	CASSSGHSTGNTGELFF	TGTGCCAGCAGCTCGGGACATTCGACAGGAAACACCGGGGAGCTGTTTTTT
NA	TRBV5-1	TRBJ1-4	NA	CASSLDSFNEKLFF	TGCGCCAGCAGCTTGGACAGCTTTAATGAAAAACTGTTTTTT
NA	TRBV18	TRBJ1-5	NA	CASSLAGGLMDQPQHF	TGTGCCAGCTCACTCGCGGGAGGTCTCATGGATCAGCCCCAGCATTTT
NA	TRBV5-4	TRBJ1-1	NA	CASTIQGFGNTEAFF	TGTGCCAGCACCATACAGGGTTTCGGGAACACTGAAGCTTTCTTT
NA	TRBV29-1	TRBJ1-2	few	CSVADPSSGYGYTF	TGCAGCGTTGCCGACCCCTCTTCGGGCTATGGCTACACCTTC
TRBD2	TRBV5-1	TRBJ2-1	NA	CASSLQKTSGTSGGSYNEQFF	TGCGCCAGCAGCTTACAAAAGACCTCCGGGACTAGCGGGGGTTCCTACAATGAGCAGTTCTTC
NA	TRBV9	TRBJ1-3	NA	CASSTGFSSGNTIYF	TGTGCCAGCAGCACGGGGTTCAGCTCTGGAAACACCATATATTTT
NA	TRBV5-4	TRBJ2-3	NA	CASSLTVSSTDTQYF	TGTGCCAGCAGCTTAACAGTCTCTAGCACAGATACGCAGTATTTT
TRBD2	TRBV7-2	TRBJ2-2	once	CASSYDGGAGELFF	TGTGCCAGCAGTTACGACGGGGGGGCTGGGGAGCTGTTTTTT
TRBD1	TRBV5-5	TRBJ2-1	NA	CASSYGTGNNEQFF	TGTGCCAGCAGCTACGGGACAGGGAATAATGAGCAGTTCTTC
TRBD2	TRBV24-1	TRBJ2-3	NA	CATSDFTGGVTDTQYF	TGTGCCACCAGTGATTTCACGGGGGGGGTAACAGATACGCAGTATTTT
NA	TRBV4-2	TRBJ1-3	NA	CASSQEEGNTIYF	TGTGCCAGCAGCCAAGAGGAGGGAAACACCATATATTTT
NA	TRBV25-1	TRBJ2-2	NA	CASSPGTGELFF	TGTGCCAGCAGCCCGGGGACCGGGGAGCTGTTTTTT
TRBD2	TRBV28	TRBJ2-3	once	CASSPHSGGKGDTQYF	TGTGCCAGCAGTCCACATAGCGGGGGCAAAGGGGATACGCAGTATTTT
NA	TRBV4-1	TRBJ2-2	NA	CASSQEPSVTGELFF	TGCGCCAGCAGCCAAGAACCATCAGTCACCGGGGAGCTGTTTTTT
NA	TRBV27	TRBJ1-1	NA	CASSSGSLSTEAFF	TGTGCCAGCAGTTCCGGGTCGTTGAGCACTGAAGCTTTCTTT
TRBD1	TRBV24-1	TRBJ1-2	NA	CATSDGTGLDYGYTF	TGTGCCACCAGTGATGGGACAGGCCTTGACTATGGCTACACCTTC
TRBD1	TRBV12-3/TRBV12-4	TRBJ1-2	NA	CATSGQGANGYTF	TGTGCCACCTCGGGACAGGGGGCTAATGGCTACACCTTC
NA	TRBV7-9	TRBJ1-4	NA	CASSLGGSRQNEKLFF	TGTGCCAGCAGCTTGGGGGGAAGCCGGCAGAATGAAAAACTGTTTTTT
NA	TRBV14	TRBJ2-1	NA	CASSQGTVNYNEQFF	TGTGCCAGCAGCCAAGGGACAGTAAATTACAATGAGCAGTTCTTC
TRBD1	TRBV28	TRBJ1-2	NA	CASSPVGTGYGYTF	TGTGCCAGCAGCCCCGTCGGGACAGGCTATGGCTACACCTTC
TRBD1	TRBV19	TRBJ2-4	NA	CASSEQGAQNIQYF	TGTGCCAGTAGCGAACAGGGGGCTCAAAACATTCAGTACTTC
NA	TRBV19	TRBJ1-6	NA	CASSIVWASTFSPLHF	TGTGCCAGTAGTATAGTGTGGGCCAGTACCTTCTCACCCCTCCACTTT
NA	TRBV9	TRBJ2-2	few	CASSVRGTNTGELFF	TGTGCCAGCAGCGTAAGGGGGACGAACACCGGGGAGCTGTTTTTT
NA	TRBV7-8	TRBJ1-6	NA	CASSPDRKGNSPLHF	TGTGCCAGCAGCCCCGACAGGAAGGGTAATTCACCCCTCCACTTT
NA	TRBV6-5	TRBJ1-1	NA	CASSYVGETEAFF	TGTGCCAGCAGTTACGTCGGGGAGACTGAAGCTTTCTTT
NA	TRBV2	TRBJ1-5	NA	CASSEIRGSDQPQHF	TGTGCCAGCAGTGAGATAAGGGGTTCTGATCAGCCCCAGCATTTT
NA	TRBV6-4	TRBJ1-5	NA	CASSAEPGQRQPQHF	TGTGCCAGCAGTGCCGAACCCGGACAGCGGCAGCCCCAGCATTTT
TRBD2	TRBV4-2	TRBJ2-5	NA	CASSEGLAGGLETQYF	TGTGCCAGCAGTGAAGGACTAGCGGGGGGCCTGGAGACCCAGTACTTC
TRBD1	TRBV25-1	TRBJ1-6	NA	CASTGQGVFSPLHF	TGTGCCAGCACCGGACAGGGGGTCTTTTCACCCCTCCACTTT
NA	TRBV5-4	TRBJ2-1	NA	CASSLAGASYNEQFF	TGTGCCAGCAGCTTGGCAGGGGCTTCCTACAATGAGCAGTTCTTC
NA	TRBV3-1/TRBV3-2	TRBJ2-1	few	CASSRTTGGQFF	TGTGCCAGCAGCCGAACGACAGGAGGGCAGTTCTTC
NA	TRBV28	TRBJ1-5	NA	CASSPTGYSNQPQHF	TGTGCCAGCAGTCCGACTGGCTATAGCAATCAGCCCCAGCATTTT
NA	TRBV30	TRBJ1-1	NA	CAWSPITEAFF	TGTGCCTGGAGCCCTATCACTGAAGCTTTCTTT
NA	TRBV12-3/TRBV12-4	TRBJ1-1	NA	CASSPPGLEAFF	TGTGCCAGCAGTCCGCCTGGGCTTGAAGCTTTCTTT
TRBD2	TRBV29-1	TRBJ2-5	NA	CSVCTLAGLYQETQYF	TGCAGCGTTTGTACTCTAGCGGGCCTGTACCAAGAGACCCAGTACTTC
NA	TRBV7-2	TRBJ1-3	once	CASSLGGRAGNTIYF	TGTGCCAGCAGCTTAGGTGGCAGGGCTGGAAACACCATATATTTT
TRBD1	TRBV6-1	TRBJ1-4	NA	CASSDWGQGGEKLFF	TGTGCCAGCAGTGATTGGGGACAGGGGGGTGAAAAACTGTTTTTT
TRBD1	TRBV28	TRBJ1-6	NA	CASRTGTGGAYGNSPLHF	TGTGCCAGCAGAACCGGGACAGGGGGCGCTTACGGCAATTCACCCCTCCACTTT
NA	TRBV19	TRBJ2-1	once	CASSIGQGLYNEQFF	TGTGCCAGTAGTATAGGCCAGGGGTTATACAATGAGCAGTTCTTC
NA	TRBV7-8	TRBJ2-2	NA	CASSLAGSRAGELFF	TGTGCCAGCAGCTTAGCGGGTTCGCGGGCCGGGGAGCTGTTTTTT